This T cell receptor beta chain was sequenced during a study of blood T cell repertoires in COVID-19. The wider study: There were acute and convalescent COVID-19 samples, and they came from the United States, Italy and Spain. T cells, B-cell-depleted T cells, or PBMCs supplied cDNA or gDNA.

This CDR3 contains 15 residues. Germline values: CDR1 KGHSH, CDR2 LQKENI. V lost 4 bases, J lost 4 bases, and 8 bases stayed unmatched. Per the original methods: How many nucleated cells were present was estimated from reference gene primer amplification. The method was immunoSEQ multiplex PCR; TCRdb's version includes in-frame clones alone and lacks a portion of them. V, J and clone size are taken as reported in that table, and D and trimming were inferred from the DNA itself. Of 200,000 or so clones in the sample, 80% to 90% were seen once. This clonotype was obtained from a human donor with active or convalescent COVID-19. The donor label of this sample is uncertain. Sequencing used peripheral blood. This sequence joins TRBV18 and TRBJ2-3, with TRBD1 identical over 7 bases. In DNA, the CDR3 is TGTGCCAGCTCACGACAGGGTCCGGGGTCAGATACGCAGTATTTT. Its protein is CASSRQGPGSDTQYF.